This TCR beta chain was retrieved from a study of brain T cells in children with intractable seizures. The assay was immunoSEQ multiplex PCR, and TCRdb's table has in-frame clones only and misses some. The sample has 70,000 to 90,000 clones; 93% are singletons. The CDR3 covers 14 residues. The germline gives CDR1 MNHEY, CDR2 SMNVEV (reference sequence). V dropped 4 bases and J dropped 5 bases, with 11 bases sitting between them. Before surgery, patients took at least one anti-epileptic drug. This TCR came from a boy in the first two years of life with tuberous sclerosis and intractable seizures. The material was peripheral blood, obtained at surgery. This sequence joins TRBV27 and TRBJ2-2, with D maybe TRBD1 (6 bases). CDR3 sequence (DNA): TGTGCCAGCAGTTCCTACAGGGTGACCGGGGAGCTGTTTTTT. Translation: CASSSYRVTGELFF.